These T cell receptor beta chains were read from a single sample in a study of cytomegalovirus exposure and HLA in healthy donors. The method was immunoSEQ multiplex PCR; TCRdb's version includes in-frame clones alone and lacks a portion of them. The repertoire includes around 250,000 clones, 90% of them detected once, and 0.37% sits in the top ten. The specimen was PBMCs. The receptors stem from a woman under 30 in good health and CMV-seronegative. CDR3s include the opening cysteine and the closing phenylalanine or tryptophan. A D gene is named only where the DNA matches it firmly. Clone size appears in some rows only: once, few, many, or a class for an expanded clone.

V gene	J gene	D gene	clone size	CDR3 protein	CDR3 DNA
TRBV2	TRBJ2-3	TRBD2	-	CASSGTGGPGDTQYF	TGTGCCAGCAGTGGCACGGGGGGGCCCGGTGATACGCAGTATTTT
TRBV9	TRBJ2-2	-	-	CASSVRLGELFF	TGTGCCAGCAGCGTACGTCTAGGGGAGCTGTTTTTT
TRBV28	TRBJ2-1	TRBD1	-	CASRQGANNEQFF	TGTGCCAGCAGGCAGGGGGCGAATAATGAGCAGTTCTTC
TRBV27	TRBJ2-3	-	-	CASSLLVSTDTQYF	TGTGCCAGCAGTTTATTAGTTAGCACAGATACGCAGTATTTT
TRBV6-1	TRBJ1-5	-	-	CASSRQFPANQPQHF	TGTGCCAGCAGTAGACAGTTTCCCGCGAATCAGCCCCAGCATTTT
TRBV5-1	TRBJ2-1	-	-	CASSLDGVFSYNEQFF	TGCGCCAGCAGCTTGGACGGGGTGTTCTCCTACAATGAGCAGTTCTTC
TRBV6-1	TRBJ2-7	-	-	CASNVGLYEQYF	TGTGCCAGCAACGTCGGACTTTACGAGCAGTACTTC
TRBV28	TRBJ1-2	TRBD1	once	CASNSDRDGYTF	TGTGCCAGCAACTCGGACAGGGATGGCTACACCTTC
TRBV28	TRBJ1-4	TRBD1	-	CASSWGQPNEKLFF	TGTGCCAGCAGTTGGGGACAGCCAAATGAAAAACTGTTTTTT
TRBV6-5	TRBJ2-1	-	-	CASSYSLAHSYNEQFF	TGTGCCAGCAGTTACTCCCTAGCGCACTCCTACAATGAGCAGTTCTTC
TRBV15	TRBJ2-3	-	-	CATSRDPGPASTDTQYF	TGTGCCACCAGCAGAGATCCCGGTCCTGCTAGCACAGATACGCAGTATTTT
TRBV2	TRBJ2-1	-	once	CASSEEGGLSYNEQFF	TGTGCCAGCAGTGAAGAAGGGGGACTATCCTACAATGAGCAGTTCTTC
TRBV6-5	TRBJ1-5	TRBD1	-	CASSQAGGTGPQHF	TGTGCCAGCAGCCAGGCAGGGGGCACGGGGCCCCAGCATTTT
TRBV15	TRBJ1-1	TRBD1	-	CATSRGPGTGGTEAFF	TGTGCCACCAGCAGAGGTCCCGGGACAGGGGGGACTGAAGCTTTCTTT
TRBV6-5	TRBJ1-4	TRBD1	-	CASSYSRDRGLEKLFF	TGTGCCAGCAGTTACTCGCGGGACAGGGGGCTAGAAAAACTGTTTTTT
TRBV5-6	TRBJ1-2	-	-	CASSLVRAGGYTF	TGTGCCAGCAGCTTGGTGCGGGCGGGTGGCTACACCTTC
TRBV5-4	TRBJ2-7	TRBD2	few	CASSLGAGAFYEQYF	TGTGCCAGCAGCTTGGGAGCGGGGGCCTTCTACGAGCAGTACTTC
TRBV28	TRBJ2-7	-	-	CASSPRVLYEQYF	TGTGCCAGCAGTCCCAGGGTCTTATACGAGCAGTACTTC
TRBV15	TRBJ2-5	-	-	CATSTVQGGETQYF	TGTGCCACCAGCACAGTACAGGGCGGGGAGACCCAGTACTTC
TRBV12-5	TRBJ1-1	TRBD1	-	CASGLVTGTGGGNTEAFF	TGTGCTAGTGGTTTGGTGACCGGGACAGGGGGCGGGAACACTGAAGCTTTCTTT
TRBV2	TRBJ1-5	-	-	CASSEQVEPQHF	TGTGCCAGCAGTGAACAGGTTGAGCCCCAGCATTTT
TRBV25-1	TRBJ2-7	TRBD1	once	CASSWFGTVFEQYF	TGTGCCAGCAGTTGGTTCGGGACAGTTTTTGAGCAGTACTTC
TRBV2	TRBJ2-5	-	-	CASSTLAIQETQYF	TGTGCCAGCAGTACACTAGCCATCCAAGAGACCCAGTACTTC
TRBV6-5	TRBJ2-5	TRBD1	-	CASSYGSGQGETQYF	TGTGCCAGCAGTTACGGTTCGGGACAGGGAGAGACCCAGTACTTC
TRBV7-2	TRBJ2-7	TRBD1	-	CASRKTGSSYEQYF	TGTGCCAGCAGAAAGACAGGGAGCTCCTACGAGCAGTACTTC
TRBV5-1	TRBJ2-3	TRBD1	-	CASSLGQGAADTQYF	TGCGCCAGCAGCTTGGGACAGGGGGCGGCTGATACGCAGTATTTT
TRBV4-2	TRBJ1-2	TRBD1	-	CASSQATGGANGYTF	TGTGCCAGCAGCCAAGCGACAGGGGGCGCTAATGGCTACACCTTC
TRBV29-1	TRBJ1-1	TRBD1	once	CSGIQGPGTEAFF	TGCAGCGGGATACAGGGGCCGGGGACTGAAGCTTTCTTT
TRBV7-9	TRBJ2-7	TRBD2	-	CASSDLSGGRYEQYF	TGTGCCAGCAGCGACCTATCGGGGGGGCGATACGAGCAGTACTTC
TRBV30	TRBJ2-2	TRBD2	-	CAWSVRTSVTGELFF	TGTGCCTGGAGTGTAAGAACTAGCGTTACCGGGGAGCTGTTTTTT
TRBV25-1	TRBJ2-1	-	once	CASSLGGVPNNEQFF	TGTGCCAGCAGCCTAGGGGGGGTACCCAACAATGAGCAGTTCTTC
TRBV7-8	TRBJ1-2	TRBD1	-	CASSQQQGDGYTF	TGTGCCAGCAGCCAACAGCAGGGGGACGGCTACACCTTC
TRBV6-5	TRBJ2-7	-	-	CASSYSSGGHEQYF	TGTGCCAGCAGTTACTCGTCGGGGGGCCACGAGCAGTACTTC
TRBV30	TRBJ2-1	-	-	CAWRRDFGSYNEQFF	TGTGCCTGGAGACGGGACTTCGGCTCCTACAATGAGCAGTTCTTC
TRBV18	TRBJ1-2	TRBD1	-	CASSPSGGRDYGYTF	TGTGCCAGCTCACCATCAGGGGGCAGGGACTATGGCTACACCTTC
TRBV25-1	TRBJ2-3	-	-	CASSGEEGTDTQYF	TGTGCCAGCAGTGGCGAAGAAGGCACAGATACGCAGTATTTT
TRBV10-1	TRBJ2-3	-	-	CATGGGGEGDTQYF	TGCGCCACCGGCGGAGGGGGCGAGGGAGATACGCAGTATTTT
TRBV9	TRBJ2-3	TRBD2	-	CASSVATGLAGTDTQYF	TGTGCCAGCAGCGTAGCTACAGGGCTAGCGGGGACAGATACGCAGTATTTT
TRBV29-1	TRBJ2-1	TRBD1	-	CSGDRSYNEQFF	TGCAGCGGGGACAGATCCTACAATGAGCAGTTCTTC
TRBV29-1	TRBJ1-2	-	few	CSVGTANYGYTF	TGCAGCGTTGGGACAGCTAACTATGGCTACACCTTC
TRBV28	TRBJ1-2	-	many	CATRVGPNYGYTF	TGTGCCACCCGGGTGGGGCCAAACTATGGCTACACCTTC
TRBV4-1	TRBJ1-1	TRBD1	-	CASSQTSGGGGTEAFF	TGCGCCAGCAGCCAAACCTCAGGGGGCGGGGGCACTGAAGCTTTCTTT
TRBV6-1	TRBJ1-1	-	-	CASSLQDLYTEAFF	TGTGCCAGCAGTCTTCAGGACTTGTACACTGAAGCTTTCTTT
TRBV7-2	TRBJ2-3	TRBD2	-	CASSLGLAGLSTDTQYF	TGTGCCAGCAGCCTGGGACTAGCGGGTCTTAGCACAGATACGCAGTATTTT
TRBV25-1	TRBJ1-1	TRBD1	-	CASSAPGTGGTEAFF	TGTGCCAGCAGTGCCCCCGGGACAGGGGGCACTGAAGCTTTCTTT
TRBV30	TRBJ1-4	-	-	CAWSVSGRSEKLFF	TGTGCCTGGAGTGTATCAGGGAGGAGTGAAAAACTGTTTTTT
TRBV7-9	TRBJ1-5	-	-	CASSSGGNQPQHF	TGTGCCAGCAGCTCGGGAGGGAATCAGCCCCAGCATTTT
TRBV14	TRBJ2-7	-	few	CASSQGLGSFAAYEQYF	TGTGCCAGCAGCCAAGGCTTAGGGAGCTTTGCGGCCTACGAGCAGTACTTC
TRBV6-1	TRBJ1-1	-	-	CASTLTGDTEAFF	TGTGCCAGCACACTCACGGGAGACACTGAAGCTTTCTTT
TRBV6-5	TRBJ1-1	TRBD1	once	CASSFRGRPNTEAFF	TGTGCCAGCAGTTTCAGGGGGCGTCCGAACACTGAAGCTTTCTTT
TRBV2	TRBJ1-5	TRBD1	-	CASSIQGGHQPQHF	TGTGCCAGCAGTATCCAGGGGGGCCATCAGCCCCAGCATTTT
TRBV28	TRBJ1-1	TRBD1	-	CASSDRGGGTEAFF	TGTGCCAGCAGTGATCGAGGGGGCGGCACTGAAGCTTTCTTT
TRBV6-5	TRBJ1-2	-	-	CASSYHRQLGYTF	TGTGCCAGCAGTTATCACAGGCAATTGGGCTACACCTTC
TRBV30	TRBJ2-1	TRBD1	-	CAWSAGQGPYNEQFF	TGTGCCTGGAGTGCGGGACAGGGACCCTACAATGAGCAGTTCTTC